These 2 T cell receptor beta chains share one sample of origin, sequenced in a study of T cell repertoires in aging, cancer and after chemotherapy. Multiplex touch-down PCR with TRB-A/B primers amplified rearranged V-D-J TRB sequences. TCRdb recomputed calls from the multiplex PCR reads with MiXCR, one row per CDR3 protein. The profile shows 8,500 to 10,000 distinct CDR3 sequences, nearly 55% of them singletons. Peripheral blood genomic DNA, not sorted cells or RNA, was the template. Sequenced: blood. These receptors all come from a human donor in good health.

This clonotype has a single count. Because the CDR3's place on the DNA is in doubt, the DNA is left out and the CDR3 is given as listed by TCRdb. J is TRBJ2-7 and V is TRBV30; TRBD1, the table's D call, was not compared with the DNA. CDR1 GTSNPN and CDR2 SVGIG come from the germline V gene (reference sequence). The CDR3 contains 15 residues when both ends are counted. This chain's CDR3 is CAWRDWGTGAYEKYF.

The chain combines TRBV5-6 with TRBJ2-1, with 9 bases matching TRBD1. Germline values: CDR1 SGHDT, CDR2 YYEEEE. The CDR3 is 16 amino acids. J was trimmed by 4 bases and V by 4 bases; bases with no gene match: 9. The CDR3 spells CASSPRWDRDYNEQFF. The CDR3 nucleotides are TGTGCCAGCAGCCCCCGCTGGGACAGGGATTACAATGAGCAGTTCTTC.